Included here is one T cell receptor (beta chain) sequence, with context. What it recognizes is unknown. Trimming at V came to 0 bases and at J to 5 bases, leaving 7 bases not matched to a gene. The CDR3 consists of 16 residues. Germline V CDR1 and CDR2: SGHNT, YYREEE (reference sequence). Profiling relied on immunoSEQ multiplex PCR, and the TCRdb table lists in-frame clones only, not all of them. The sample consists of fewer than 3 million clones, roughly 90% of them appearing once. This sample is part of a study of shared clonotypes between healthy human individuals. Study-wide points: A limitation of the genetic and exposure-history diversity represented arose from few donors.

This TCR was recovered from a man between 18 and 35 years old in good health. Some clones in this sample may be carry-over from other donors' samples. The genes are TRBV5-4 and TRBJ2-5, with 10 bases that match TRBD2. Source material: naive CD4+ T cells from PBMCs. The subset here: CD45RA+ positively selected. The CDR3 sequence is CASSLGFTSGTETQYF. CDR3 in DNA: TGTGCCAGCAGCTTGGGCTTTACTAGCGGGACTGAGACCCAGTACTTC.